The source of this T cell receptor (beta chain) is a study of cytomegalovirus exposure and HLA in healthy donors. Separation from the approximately 720-subject first cohort characterized the roughly 120-subject validation cohort, to which the donors belonged. The repertoire was sequenced with immunoSEQ multiplex PCR; TCRdb's copy has only in-frame clones and lacks some. The sample contains 330,000 or so clones, roughly 89% of which appear only once. In regard to this clone: Its target is not known.

Germline loops: CDR1 SGHTA, CDR2 FQGTGA. The V gene end was trimmed by 5 bases and the J gene end by 1 base; junction bases not matched to a gene: 4. This CDR3 comprises 14 residues. Study observations and caveats: Generally TCR sequences proved uncommon, though certain public TCRs appeared in numerous donors. As was reported, the classifier diagnosed cytomegalovirus status with high specificity and sensitivity.

What was sequenced was PBMCs. V and J are TRBV7-3 and TRBJ2-5, with 7 nucleotides matching TRBD1. This TCR was sampled from a woman under 30 in good health and CMV-seronegative. CDR3 in amino acids: CASSPGTAQETQYF. CDR3 nucleotide sequence: TGTGCCAGCAGCCCTGGGACAGCCCAAGAGACCCAGTACTTC.